This T cell receptor (beta chain) was obtained from a study of blood T cell repertoires in COVID-19. Per the germline V gene, CDR1 is MNHEY and CDR2 is SVGEGT. Germline trimming cut 2 bases from V and 3 bases from J; bases unmatched to any gene: 12. This CDR3 has 17 residues. Sequencing used immunoSEQ multiplex PCR; TCRdb keeps in-frame clones, though not all of them. The repertoire holds about 190,000 clones, with more than 75% as singletons. This chain uses TRBV6-2 or TRBV6-3 with TRBJ2-7, with 8 nucleotides matching TRBD2. Material for sequencing was peripheral blood. The sequence derives from a human donor in a cohort sampled during active COVID-19. The CDR3 sequence is CASSYPPLSGGHYEQYF. CDR3 DNA: TGTGCCAGCAGTTACCCCCCCCTAAGCGGGGGACACTACGAGCAGTACTTC.